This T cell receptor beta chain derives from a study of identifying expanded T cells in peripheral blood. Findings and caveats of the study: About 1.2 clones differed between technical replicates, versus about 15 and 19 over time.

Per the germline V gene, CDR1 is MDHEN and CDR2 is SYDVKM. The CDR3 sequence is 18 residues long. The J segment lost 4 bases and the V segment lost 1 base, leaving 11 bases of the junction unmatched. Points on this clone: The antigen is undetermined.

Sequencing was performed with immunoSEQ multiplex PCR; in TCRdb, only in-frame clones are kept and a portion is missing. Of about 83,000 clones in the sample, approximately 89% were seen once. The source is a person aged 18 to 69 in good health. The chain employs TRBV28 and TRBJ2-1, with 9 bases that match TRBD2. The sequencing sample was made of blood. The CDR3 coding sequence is TGTGCCAGCAGTTTATCTCCTAGCGGGAAGGGGTTTTACAATGAGCAGTTCTTC. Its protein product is CASSLSPSGKGFYNEQFF. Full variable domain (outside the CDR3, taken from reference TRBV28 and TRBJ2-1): DVKVTQSSRYLVKRTGEKVFLECVQDMDHENMFWYRQDPGLGLRLIYFSYDVKMKEKGDIPEGYSVSREKKERFSLILESASTNQTSMYLCASSLSPSGKGFYNEQFFGPGTRLTVL.